The source of this TCR beta chain is a study of cytomegalovirus exposure and HLA in healthy donors. Study conclusions and caveats: Cytomegalovirus-associated status was assigned to 164 TCR beta chains. The classifier was said to identify cytomegalovirus status with high specificity and sensitivity.

The PCR was carried out with 60 Vbeta primers and 13 Jbeta primers. Per the authors' pipeline: An analysis that came later counted 77 million or so unique TCR beta chains, around 12 million shared. Sequencing was performed with immunoSEQ multiplex PCR; in TCRdb, only in-frame clones are kept and a portion is missing. The D gene and trimming were derived from the DNA, and the V and J assignments and clone size from that table. The sample has fewer than 200,000 clones, roughly 80% seen once; the top ten hold about 4.7%. V lost 1 base and J 3 bases, leaving 15 bases between the germline ends. The CDR3 is made up of 16 amino acids. Germline V lookup: CDR1 SEHNR, CDR2 FQNEAQ (reference sequence). In the case of this clone: The antigen remains unidentified.

The sequence was obtained from a young man in good health and CMV-seronegative. The rearrangement links TRBV7-9 to TRBJ1-1; D possibly corresponds to TRBD1 (5 bases). The sequencing sample was made of PBMCs. CDR3 sequence reads: CASSLGVGAGDTEAFF. Here the CDR3 DNA reads TGTGCCAGCAGCTTAGGTGTTGGGGCTGGGGACACTGAAGCTTTCTTT.